This TCR beta chain was captured by sequencing in a study of monozygotic twins with inflammatory bowel disease. Germline assignment: CDR1 ENHRY and CDR2 SYGVKD. The CDR3 length is 15 residues. TCRdb reprocessed the 5' RACE reads; each CDR3 protein has one entry and no DNA is given. Recorded for this sample: more than 75,000 distinct CDR3 sequences. Sequencing input: blood. This clonotype was obtained from a human donor with ulcerative colitis or Crohn's disease, or a healthy co-twin of an affected twin (not recorded which). The chain combines TRBV10-3 with TRBJ1-5; TCRdb picks TRBD1, but there is no DNA to check that call. The CDR3 is CAISAGQGDNQPQHF.